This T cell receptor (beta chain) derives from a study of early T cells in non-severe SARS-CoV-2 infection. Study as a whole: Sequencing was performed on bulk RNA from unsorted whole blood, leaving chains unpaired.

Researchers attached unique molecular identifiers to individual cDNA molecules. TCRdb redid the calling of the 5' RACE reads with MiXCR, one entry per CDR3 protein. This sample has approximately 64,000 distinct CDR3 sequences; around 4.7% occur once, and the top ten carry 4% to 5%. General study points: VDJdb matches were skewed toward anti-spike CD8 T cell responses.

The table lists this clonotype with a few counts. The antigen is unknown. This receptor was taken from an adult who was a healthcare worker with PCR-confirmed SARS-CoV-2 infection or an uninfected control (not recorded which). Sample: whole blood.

This CDR3 reads CASSAGTSGIGETQYF. In DNA form, the CDR3 reads TGTGCCAGCAGCGCCGGGACTAGCGGGATTGGAGAGACCCAGTACTTC. The genes are TRBV11-2 and TRBJ2-5; 13 bases align to TRBD2. The CDR3 runs to 16 residues. V shed 5 bases, J shed 4 bases, and the junction held 7 bases outside the gene matches. Germline-derived CDR1 and CDR2 are SGHAT and FQNNGV.